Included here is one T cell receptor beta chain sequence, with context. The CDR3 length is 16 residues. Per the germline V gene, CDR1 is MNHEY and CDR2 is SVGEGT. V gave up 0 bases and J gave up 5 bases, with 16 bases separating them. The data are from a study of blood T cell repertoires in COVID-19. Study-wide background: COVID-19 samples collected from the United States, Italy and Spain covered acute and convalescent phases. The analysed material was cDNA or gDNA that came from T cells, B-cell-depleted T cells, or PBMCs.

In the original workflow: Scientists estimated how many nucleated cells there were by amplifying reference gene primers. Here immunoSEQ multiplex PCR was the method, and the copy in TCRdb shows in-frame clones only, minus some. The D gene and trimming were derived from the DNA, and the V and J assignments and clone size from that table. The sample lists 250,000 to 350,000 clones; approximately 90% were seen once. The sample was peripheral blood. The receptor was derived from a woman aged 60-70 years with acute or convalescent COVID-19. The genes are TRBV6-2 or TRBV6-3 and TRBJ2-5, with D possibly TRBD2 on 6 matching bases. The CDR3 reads CASSYSRGTLGETQYF. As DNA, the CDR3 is TGTGCCAGCAGTTACTCCCGGGGGACGTTGGGGGAGACCCAGTACTTC.